The 2 T cell receptor beta chains in this list originate from one sample, sequenced in a study of blood T cell repertoires in COVID-19. Profiled with immunoSEQ multiplex PCR; TCRdb holds only in-frame clones, not every one. The data contain about 61,000 clones, around 77% of them singletons. The specimen was peripheral blood. Receptors were obtained from a man aged 80 or over with active or convalescent COVID-19.

The J gene is TRBJ1-5, the V gene TRBV7-9; D gene ambiguous. The V and J ends lost 4 bases and 7 bases respectively, with 14 bases between them. Germline V gene data show CDR1 as SEHNR and CDR2 as FQNEAQ (reference sequence). CDR3 length: 14 residues. CDR3 sequence reads: CASSSNTGSQPQHF. The CDR3 nucleotides read TGTGCCAGCAGCTCGAATACGGGGTCCCAGCCCCAGCATTTT.

The chain couples TRBV7-2 to TRBJ1-3; maybe TRBD1 (6 bases). V was trimmed by 5 bases and J by 4 bases, leaving 15 bases between them. CDR1 SGHTA and CDR2 FQGNSA come from the germline V gene. The CDR3 sequence is 15 residues long. For the CDR3, the DNA is TGTGCCAGCAGCCCGGGGGCGGGGGTCGGAAACACCATATATTTT. Translating it yields CASSPGAGVGNTIYF.